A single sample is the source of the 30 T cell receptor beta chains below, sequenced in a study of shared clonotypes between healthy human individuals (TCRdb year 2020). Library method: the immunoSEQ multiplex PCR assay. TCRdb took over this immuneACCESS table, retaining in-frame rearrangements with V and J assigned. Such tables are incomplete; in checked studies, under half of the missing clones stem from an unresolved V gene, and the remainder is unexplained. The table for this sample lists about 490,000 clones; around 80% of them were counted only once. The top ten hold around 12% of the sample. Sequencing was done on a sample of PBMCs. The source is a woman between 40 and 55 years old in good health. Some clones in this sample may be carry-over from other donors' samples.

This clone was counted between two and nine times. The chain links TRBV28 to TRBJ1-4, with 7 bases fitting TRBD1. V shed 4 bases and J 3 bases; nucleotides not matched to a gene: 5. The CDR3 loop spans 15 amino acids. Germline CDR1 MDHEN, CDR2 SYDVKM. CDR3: CASSSSGQPNEKLFF. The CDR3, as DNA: TGTGCCAGCAGTTCGTCGGGACAGCCTAATGAAAAACTGTTTTTT.

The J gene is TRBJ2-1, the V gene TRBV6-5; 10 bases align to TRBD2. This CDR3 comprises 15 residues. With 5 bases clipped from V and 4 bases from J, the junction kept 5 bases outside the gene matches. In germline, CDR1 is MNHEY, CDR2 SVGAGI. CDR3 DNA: TGTGCCAGCAGTGACTGGACTAGCGGTTACAATGAGCAGTTCTTC. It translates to CASSDWTSGYNEQFF.

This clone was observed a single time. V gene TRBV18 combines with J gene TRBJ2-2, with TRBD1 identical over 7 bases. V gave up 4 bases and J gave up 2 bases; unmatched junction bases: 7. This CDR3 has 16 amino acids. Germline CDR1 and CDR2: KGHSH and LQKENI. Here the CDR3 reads CASSQGQTGNTGELFF. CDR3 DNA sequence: TGTGCCAGCTCACAGGGACAGACCGGTAACACCGGGGAGCTGTTTTTT.

CDR3 sequence (DNA): TGTGCCAGCAGCGTCGGGCCTGACTCAAATACGCAGTATTTT. Encoded protein: CASSVGPDSNTQYF. The J gene is TRBJ2-3, the V gene TRBV9; D gene ambiguous. The CDR3 is 14 residues long. CDR1 is SGDLS and CDR2 is YYNGEE in the germline V gene. V gave up 2 bases and J gave up 7 bases, with 14 bases separating them. The full variable domain, rest sourced from reference TRBV9 and TRBJ2-3, is DSGVTQTPKHLITATGQRVTLRCSPRSGDLSVYWYQQSLDQGLQFLIQYYNGEERAKGNILERFSAQQFPDLHSELNLSSLELGDSALYFCASSVGPDSNTQYFGPGTRLTVL.

The CDR3 coding sequence is TGTGCCATCAGGGGACAGGGGGTACATGGCTACACCTTC. Amino acid sequence: CAIRGQGVHGYTF. V gene TRBV10-3 combines with J gene TRBJ1-2; TRBD1 matches 11 bases. J lost 6 bases, V lost 6 bases, and 3 bases had no gene match. The CDR3 spans 13 residues. CDR1 and CDR2 from the germline V gene are ENHRY and SYGVKD.

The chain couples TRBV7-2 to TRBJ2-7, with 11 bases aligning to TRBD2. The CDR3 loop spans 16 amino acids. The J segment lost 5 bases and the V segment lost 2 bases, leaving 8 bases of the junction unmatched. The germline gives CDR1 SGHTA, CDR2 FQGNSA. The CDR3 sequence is CASSLRQTSGKDEQYF. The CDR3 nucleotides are TGTGCCAGCAGCTTAAGGCAGACTAGCGGGAAGGACGAGCAGTACTTC.

The CDR3 DNA reads TGTGCCAGCAGTCTTGCGGGACACCTTGCCTCTGGGGCCAACGTCCTGACTTTC. Encoded protein: CASSLAGHLASGANVLTF. The chain joins TRBV28 to TRBJ2-6, with D possibly being TRBD1 or TRBD2 (6 bases each). Germline loops: CDR1 MDHEN, CDR2 SYDVKM. Between the trimmed V and J ends, which lost 5 bases and 0 bases, there was a span of 17 bases. The CDR3 has 18 residues.

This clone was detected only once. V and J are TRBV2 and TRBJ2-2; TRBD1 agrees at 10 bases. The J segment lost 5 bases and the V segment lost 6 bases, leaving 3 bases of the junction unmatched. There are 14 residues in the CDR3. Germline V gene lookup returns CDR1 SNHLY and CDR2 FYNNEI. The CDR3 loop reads CASRPGQGTGELFF. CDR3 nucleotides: TGTGCCAGCAGGCCGGGACAGGGGACCGGGGAGCTGTTTTTT. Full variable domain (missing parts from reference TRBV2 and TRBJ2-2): EPEVTQTPSHQVTQMGQEVILRCVPISNHLYFYWYRQILGQKVEFLVSFYNNEISEKSEIFDDQFSVERPDGSNFTLKIRSTKLEDSAMYFCASRPGQGTGELFFGEGSRLTVL.

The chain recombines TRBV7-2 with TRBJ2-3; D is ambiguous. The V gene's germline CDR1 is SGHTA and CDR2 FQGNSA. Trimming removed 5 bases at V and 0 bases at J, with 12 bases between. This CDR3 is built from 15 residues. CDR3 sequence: CASSKQSGSTDTQYF. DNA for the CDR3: TGTGCCAGCAGCAAACAATCGGGCAGCACAGATACGCAGTATTTT.

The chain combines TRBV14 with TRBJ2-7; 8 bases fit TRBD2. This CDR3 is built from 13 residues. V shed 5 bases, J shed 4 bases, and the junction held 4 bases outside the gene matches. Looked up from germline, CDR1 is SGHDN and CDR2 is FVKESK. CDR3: CASSFGRDYEQYF. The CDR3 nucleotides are TGTGCCAGCAGCTTCGGGAGGGATTACGAGCAGTACTTC.

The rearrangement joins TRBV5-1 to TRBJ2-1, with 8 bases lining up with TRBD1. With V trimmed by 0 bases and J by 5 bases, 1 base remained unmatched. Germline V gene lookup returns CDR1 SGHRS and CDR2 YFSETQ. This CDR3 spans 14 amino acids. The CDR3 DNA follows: TGCGCCAGCAGCTTGGCGGGACAGGACAATGAGCAGTTCTTC. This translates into CASSLAGQDNEQFF.

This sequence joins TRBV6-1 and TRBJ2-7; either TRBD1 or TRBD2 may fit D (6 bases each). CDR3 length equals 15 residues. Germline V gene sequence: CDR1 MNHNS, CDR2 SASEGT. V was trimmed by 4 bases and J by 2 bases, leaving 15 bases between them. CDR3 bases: TGTGCCAGCAGTGGAGGGGGGATCACTACCTACGAGCAGTACTTC. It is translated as CASSGGGITTYEQYF.

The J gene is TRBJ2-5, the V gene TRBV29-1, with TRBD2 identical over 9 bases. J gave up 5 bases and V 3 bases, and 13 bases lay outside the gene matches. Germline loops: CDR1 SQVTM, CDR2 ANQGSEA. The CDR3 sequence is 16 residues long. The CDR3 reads CSVDGLAGREWETQYF. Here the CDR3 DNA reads TGCAGCGTTGACGGGCTAGCGGGAAGAGAATGGGAGACCCAGTACTTC.

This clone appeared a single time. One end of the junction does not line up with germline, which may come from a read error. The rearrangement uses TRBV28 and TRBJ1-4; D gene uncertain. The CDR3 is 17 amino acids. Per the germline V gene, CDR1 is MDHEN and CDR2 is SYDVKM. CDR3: CACSSAGQLSGNEKLFF. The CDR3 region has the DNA TGTGCCTGCAGTTCAGCGGGCCAACTGAGTGGGAATGAAAAACTGTTTTTT.

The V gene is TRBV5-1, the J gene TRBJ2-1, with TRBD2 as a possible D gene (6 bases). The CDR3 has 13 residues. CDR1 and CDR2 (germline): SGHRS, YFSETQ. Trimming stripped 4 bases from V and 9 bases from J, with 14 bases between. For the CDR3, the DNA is TGCGCCAGCAGCCCCCCCGGGGGTCGTGAGCAGTTCTTC. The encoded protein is CASSPPGGREQFF. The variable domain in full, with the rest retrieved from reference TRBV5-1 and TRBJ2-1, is KAGVTQTPRYLIKTRGQQVTLSCSPISGHRSVSWYQQTPGQGLQFLFEYFSETQRNKGNFPGRFSGRQFSNSRSEMNVSTLELGDSALYLCASSPPGGREQFFGPGTRLTVL.

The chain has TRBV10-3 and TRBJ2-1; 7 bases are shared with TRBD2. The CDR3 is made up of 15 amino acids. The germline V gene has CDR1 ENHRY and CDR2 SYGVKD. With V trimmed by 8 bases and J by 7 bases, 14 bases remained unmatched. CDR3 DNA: TGTGCCATCGGGGCGGGGAAACTAGCGATGAATGAGCAGTTCTTC. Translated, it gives CAIGAGKLAMNEQFF.

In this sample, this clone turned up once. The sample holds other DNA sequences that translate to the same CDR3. In nucleotides, the CDR3 is TGTGCCAGCAGCTTAGCCGGACAGGACTATGGCTACACCTTC. It translates to CASSLAGQDYGYTF. This chain links TRBV7-2 with TRBJ1-2; TRBD1 agrees at 7 bases. CDR3 length: 14 amino acids. After removal of 0 bases from V and 3 bases from J, the junction contained 1 base not matched to a gene. Germline assignment: CDR1 SGHTA and CDR2 FQGNSA.

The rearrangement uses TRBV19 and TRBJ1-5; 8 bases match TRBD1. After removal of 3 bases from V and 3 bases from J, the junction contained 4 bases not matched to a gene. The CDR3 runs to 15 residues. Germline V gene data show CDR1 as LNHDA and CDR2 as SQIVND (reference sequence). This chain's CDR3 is CASSILGQVNQPQHF. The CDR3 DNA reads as TGTGCCAGTAGTATTTTGGGACAGGTCAATCAGCCCCAGCATTTT.

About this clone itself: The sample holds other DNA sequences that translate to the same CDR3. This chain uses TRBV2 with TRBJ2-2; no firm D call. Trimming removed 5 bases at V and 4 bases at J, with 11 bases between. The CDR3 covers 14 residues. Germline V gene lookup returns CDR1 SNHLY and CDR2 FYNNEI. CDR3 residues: CASSLETFTGELFF. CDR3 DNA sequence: TGTGCCAGCAGTCTCGAGACCTTCACCGGGGAGCTGTTTTTT.

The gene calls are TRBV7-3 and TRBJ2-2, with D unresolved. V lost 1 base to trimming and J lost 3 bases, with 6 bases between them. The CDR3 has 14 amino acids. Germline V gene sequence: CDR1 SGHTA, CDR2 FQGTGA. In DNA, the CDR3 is TGTGCCAGCAGCTTAAGGCCTGACACCGGGGAGCTGTTTTTT. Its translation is CASSLRPDTGELFF.

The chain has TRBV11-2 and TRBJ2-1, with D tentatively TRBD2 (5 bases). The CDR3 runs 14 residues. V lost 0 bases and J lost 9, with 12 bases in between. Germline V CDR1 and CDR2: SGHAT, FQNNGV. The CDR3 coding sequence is TGTGCCAGCAGCTTAGATCGGGAAGGAAGTGAGCAGTTCTTC. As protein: CASSLDREGSEQFF.

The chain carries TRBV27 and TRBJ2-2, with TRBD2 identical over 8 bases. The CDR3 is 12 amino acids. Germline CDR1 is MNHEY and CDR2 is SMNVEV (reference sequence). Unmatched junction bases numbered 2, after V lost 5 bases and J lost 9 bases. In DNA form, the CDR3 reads TGTGCCAGCAGTAATAGCGGGAGGGAGCTGTTTTTT. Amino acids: CASSNSGRELFF.

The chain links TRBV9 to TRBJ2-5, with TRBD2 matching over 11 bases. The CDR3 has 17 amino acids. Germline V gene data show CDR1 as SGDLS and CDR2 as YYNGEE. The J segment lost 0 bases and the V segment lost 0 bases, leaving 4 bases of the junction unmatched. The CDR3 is CASSVAGTSGNQETQYF. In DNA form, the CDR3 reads TGTGCCAGCAGCGTAGCGGGGACTAGCGGAAACCAAGAGACCCAGTACTTC.

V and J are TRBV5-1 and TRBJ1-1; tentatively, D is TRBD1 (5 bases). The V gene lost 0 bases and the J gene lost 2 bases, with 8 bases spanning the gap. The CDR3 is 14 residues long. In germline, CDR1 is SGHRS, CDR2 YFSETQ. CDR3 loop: CASSLGDSNTEAFF. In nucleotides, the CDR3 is TGCGCCAGCAGCTTGGGTGACAGTAACACTGAAGCTTTCTTT.

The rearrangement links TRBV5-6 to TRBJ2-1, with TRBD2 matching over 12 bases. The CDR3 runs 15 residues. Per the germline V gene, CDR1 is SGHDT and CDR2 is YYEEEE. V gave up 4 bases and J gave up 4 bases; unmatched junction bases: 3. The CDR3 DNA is TGTGCCAGCAGCCAGACTAGCGGGGGTTACAATGAGCAGTTCTTC. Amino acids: CASSQTSGGYNEQFF.

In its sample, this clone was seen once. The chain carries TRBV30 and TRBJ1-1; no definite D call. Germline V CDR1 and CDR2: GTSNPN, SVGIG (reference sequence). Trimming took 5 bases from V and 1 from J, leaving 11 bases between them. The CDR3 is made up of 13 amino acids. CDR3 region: CAWAHLSNTEAFF. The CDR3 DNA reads TGTGCCTGGGCTCACCTGTCGAACACTGAAGCTTTCTTT. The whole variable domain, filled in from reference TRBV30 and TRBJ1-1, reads SQTIHQWPATLVQPVGSPLSLECTVEGTSNPNLYWYRQAAGRGLQLLFYSVGIGQISSEVPQNLSASRPQDRQFILSSKKLLLSDSGFYLCAWAHLSNTEAFFGQGTRLTVV.

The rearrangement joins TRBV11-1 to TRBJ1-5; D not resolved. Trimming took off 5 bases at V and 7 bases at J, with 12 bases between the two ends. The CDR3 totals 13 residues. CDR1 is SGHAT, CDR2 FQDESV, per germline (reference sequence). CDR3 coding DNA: TGTGCCAGCAGCCAGGACCCCAGGCAGCCCCAGCATTTT. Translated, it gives CASSQDPRQPQHF.

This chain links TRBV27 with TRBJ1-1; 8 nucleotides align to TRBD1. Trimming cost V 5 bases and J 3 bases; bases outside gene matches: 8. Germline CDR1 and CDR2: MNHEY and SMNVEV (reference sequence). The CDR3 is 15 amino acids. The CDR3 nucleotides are TGTGCCAGCAGTCCCTGGACAGGGCGGGACACTGAAGCTTTCTTT. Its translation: CASSPWTGRDTEAFF.

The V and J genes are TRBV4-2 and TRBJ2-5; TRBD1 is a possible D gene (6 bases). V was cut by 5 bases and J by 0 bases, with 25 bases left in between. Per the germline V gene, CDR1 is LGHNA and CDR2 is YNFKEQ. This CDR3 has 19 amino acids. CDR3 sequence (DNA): TGTGCCAGCAGCTCCTGGGCGACAGGTCTACGACAGGACCAAGAGACCCAGTACTTC. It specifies CASSSWATGLRQDQETQYF.

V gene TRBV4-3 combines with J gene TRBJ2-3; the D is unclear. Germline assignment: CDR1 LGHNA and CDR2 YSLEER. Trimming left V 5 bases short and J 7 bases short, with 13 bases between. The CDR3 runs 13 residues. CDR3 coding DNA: TGCGCCAGCAGCGTAGGTTCGAGAAATACGCAGTATTTT. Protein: CASSVGSRNTQYF.